Shown below are 24 T cell receptor beta chains from a single sample sequenced in a study of T cell repertoires in cytomegalovirus infection. TCRdb reprocessed the reads with MiXCR, giving one entry per CDR3 protein. The table lists 500,000 or so distinct CDR3 sequences, 16% of them singletons. The material sequenced was CD8+ T cells from PBMCs. Receptors were obtained from a human donor in good health (CMV status not recorded). Some clones in this sample may be carry-over from other donors' samples.

This clonotype was observed a handful of times. V and J are TRBV19 and TRBJ2-3; D might be TRBD1 (5 bases). Trimming removed 5 bases from V and 0 bases from J, with 15 bases in between. Germline V gene sequence: CDR1 LNHDA, CDR2 SQIVND (reference sequence). The CDR3 loop spans 16 amino acids. The CDR3 spells CASSAETVSSTDTQYF. The CDR3, as DNA: TGTGCCAGTAGTGCTGAGACAGTTTCTAGCACAGATACGCAGTATTTT.

This clonotype appeared many times. This sequence joins TRBV7-9 and TRBJ1-1, with D possibly TRBD1 on 6 matching bases. Trimming took 1 base from V and 3 from J, leaving 15 bases between them. From germline, CDR1 is SEHNR and CDR2 FQNEAQ (reference sequence). This CDR3 is built from 16 residues. This CDR3 is CASSLGRGSRDTEAFF. CDR3 nucleotides: TGTGCCAGCAGCTTAGGGAGGGGGTCCCGGGACACTGAAGCTTTCTTT.

This clonotype came up many times. The V gene is TRBV7-6, the J gene TRBJ2-1; TRBD2 is a possible D gene (6 bases). V shed 4 bases and J shed 6 bases, with 10 bases lying between them. Per germline, CDR1 SGHVS and CDR2 FNYEAQ. The CDR3 has 13 amino acids. The CDR3 loop reads CASSSGDFNEQFF. The CDR3, as DNA: TGTGCCAGCAGCTCTGGGGACTTCAATGAGCAGTTCTTC.

Remarks on this clonotype: The junction departs from germline at one end; a sequencing error may be responsible. The chain is built from TRBV6-6 and TRBJ2-7, with 7 bases aligning to TRBD1. This CDR3 has 14 amino acids. Per germline, CDR1 MNHNY and CDR2 SVGAGI (reference sequence). This CDR3 is CASTTGADSYERYF. The CDR3 nucleotides are TGTGCCAGCACCACAGGGGCCGACTCCTACGAGCGGTACTTC.

As regards this clonotype: A much larger clone is a single base away; this may be a read error. In this CDR3 the conserved last residue, phenylalanine or tryptophan, is missing, so a read error is likely. This chain joins TRBV6-7 and TRBJ2-1, with TRBD2 as a possible D gene (7 bases). TRBV6-7 is labeled an ORF, and its function is uncertain. Trimming cost V 11 bases and J 0 bases, with 14 bases left between them. The CDR3 is 14 amino acids. CDR3 nucleotide sequence: TGTGCCCGGGGGGCGGATAGCTCCTACAATGAGCAGTTCTTA. Its translation: CARGADSSYNEQFL.

In this sample, this clonotype turned up a few times. V and J are TRBV24-1 and TRBJ2-1; either TRBD1 or TRBD2 may fit D (5 bases each). Trimming removed 9 bases from V and 6 bases from J, with 11 bases in between. Germline V gene lookup returns CDR1 KGHDR and CDR2 SFDVKD. The CDR3 runs 12 residues. The CDR3, as DNA: TGTGCCACCCGGGGCGAAGGCAATGAGCAGTTCTTC. Translation: CATRGEGNEQFF.

This clonotype was recorded at least ten times. This rearrangement joins TRBV27 to TRBJ2-7; tentatively, D is TRBD1 (6 bases). Per the germline V gene, CDR1 is MNHEY and CDR2 is SMNVEV (reference sequence). V gave up 1 base and J gave up 2 bases, with 18 bases separating them. The CDR3 has 17 amino acids. CDR3 DNA sequence: TGTGCCAGCAGTTTATATACAGGGCCCTCTTTGCCCTACGAGCAGTACTTC. Its protein is CASSLYTGPSLPYEQYF.

The V and J genes are TRBV20-1 and TRBJ1-2; no reliable D call. V was cut by 5 bases and J by 3 bases, with 16 bases left in between. Germline-derived CDR1 and CDR2 are DFQATT and SNEGSKA (reference sequence). The CDR3 contains 14 residues. The CDR3 nucleotides read TGCAGTGCTGATAGGGTTGTTTCTGACTATGGCTACACCTTC. This codes for CSADRVVSDYGYTF.

This clonotype was seen at least ten times. V gene TRBV7-9 combines with J gene TRBJ2-1; D is uncertain. V was clipped by 4 bases and J by 4 bases, with 17 bases between them. CDR1 and CDR2 (germline): SEHNR, FQNEAQ (reference sequence). The CDR3 extends over 16 amino acids. CDR3 loop: CASSSTQEAVYNEQFF. The CDR3 coding sequence is TGTGCCAGCAGCTCCACACAAGAGGCGGTGTACAATGAGCAGTTCTTC.

J is TRBJ2-3 and V is TRBV19; D unresolved. The length of the CDR3 is 14 residues. Trimming removed 5 bases at V and 0 bases at J, with 9 bases between. Germline CDR1 and CDR2: LNHDA and SQIVND (reference sequence). CDR3 protein: CASSEVRSTDTQYF. The CDR3 region has the DNA TGTGCCAGTAGTGAAGTACGGAGCACAGATACGCAGTATTTT. Together with reference TRBV19 and TRBJ2-3, the CDR3 gives the full variable domain: DGGITQSPKYLFRKEGQNVTLSCEQNLNHDAMYWYRQDPGQGLRLIYYSQIVNDFQKGDIAEGYSVSREKKESFPLTVTSAQKNPTAFYLCASSEVRSTDTQYFGPGTRLTVL.

This clonotype was recorded a few times. The chain recombines TRBV3-1 with TRBJ2-3, with TRBD2 matching 12 bases. Trimming at V came to 0 bases and at J to 1 base, leaving 2 bases not matched to a gene. CDR3 length equals 17 residues. CDR1 and CDR2 from the germline V gene are LGHDT and YNNKEL (reference sequence). The CDR3 nucleotides read TGTGCCAGCAGCCAAGAACTAGCGGGAGGAGGCACAGATACGCAGTATTTT. This codes for CASSQELAGGGTDTQYF.

Many counts were recorded for this clonotype. This sequence joins TRBV7-9 and TRBJ1-1; D uncertain. V was shortened by 2 bases and J by 1 base, with 11 bases between the two germline ends. Germline V CDR1 and CDR2: SEHNR, FQNEAQ (reference sequence). This CDR3 has 15 amino acids. CDR3 region: CASSLPQGKNTEAFF. In DNA form, the CDR3 reads TGTGCCAGCAGCTTACCACAAGGGAAGAACACTGAAGCTTTCTTT.

This clonotype occurred many times. V usage is TRBV11-2 and J usage is TRBJ2-2; 9 bases match TRBD1. Losses at the gene ends were 3 bases for V and 5 bases for J; bases not matched to a gene: 13. From germline, CDR1 is SGHAT and CDR2 FQNNGV. The CDR3 is made up of 18 amino acids. The CDR3 nucleotides read TGTGCCAGCAGCTTCTCCCGATACTTCGGGACAGGGACCGGGGAGCTGTTTTTT. This encodes CASSFSRYFGTGTGELFF.

This clonotype appeared a single time. The junction does not match germline at one end; this may be a read error. This rearrangement joins TRBV27 to TRBJ2-1; 8 bases line up with TRBD2. The CDR3 loop spans 11 amino acids. The germline V gene encodes CDR1 MNHEY and CDR2 SMNVEV (reference sequence). The CDR3 region is CPSSFGLAEFF. Written as DNA, the CDR3 is TGTCCCAGCAGTTTCGGACTAGCCGAGTTCTTC.

The chain has TRBV27 and TRBJ2-1; the D gene is possibly TRBD2 (7 bases). There are 19 residues in the CDR3. Per the germline V gene, CDR1 is MNHEY and CDR2 is SMNVEV (reference sequence). Trimming left V 2 bases short and J 5 bases short, with 25 bases between. CDR3 loop: CASSLDGGPILGPHNEQFF. In DNA form, the CDR3 reads TGTGCCAGCAGTTTAGACGGGGGGCCAATCTTGGGCCCTCACAATGAGCAGTTCTTC.

This clonotype occurred a few times. The V call is TRBV2, the J call TRBJ2-7; D gene ambiguous. Looked up from germline, CDR1 is SNHLY and CDR2 is FYNNEI. V shed 1 base and J shed 2 bases, with 12 bases lying between them. The CDR3 extends over 15 amino acids. The CDR3, as DNA: TGTGCCAGCAGTGAAGGGGTGACCGATACCTACGAGCAGTACTTC. Encoded protein: CASSEGVTDTYEQYF.

This clonotype was seen a few times. The chain joins TRBV6-6 to TRBJ2-1, with D tentatively TRBD1 (6 bases). V lost 0 bases and J 1 base, leaving 19 bases between the germline ends. Per the germline V gene, CDR1 is MNHNY and CDR2 is SVGAGI (reference sequence). There are 19 residues in the CDR3. CDR3 protein: CASSYSPVTRTESYNEQFF. The CDR3 DNA reads as TGTGCCAGCAGTTACTCTCCGGTAACCCGGACAGAGTCCTACAATGAGCAGTTCTTC.

Many counts were recorded for this clonotype. This chain links TRBV10-3 with TRBJ2-7, with a possible D match to TRBD1 (6 bases). There are 12 residues in the CDR3. Trimming left V 8 bases short and J 4 bases short, with 12 bases between. Germline-derived CDR1 and CDR2 are ENHRY and SYGVKD. The CDR3 spells CAIQTGGYEQYF. Written as DNA, the CDR3 is TGTGCCATCCAGACAGGCGGATACGAGCAGTACTTC.

This clonotype came up many times. In nucleotides, the CDR3 is TGTGCCAGCAGCCCCCCCGGGACAGGGCCCGGGGAGCTGTTTTTT. Protein sequence: CASSPPGTGPGELFF. This chain links TRBV7-9 with TRBJ2-2; 9 bases agree with TRBD1. V shed 5 bases and J 6 bases; nucleotides not matched to a gene: 7. Germline CDR1 SEHNR, CDR2 FQNEAQ (reference sequence). The CDR3 extends over 15 amino acids. The full variable domain, in which reference TRBV7-9 and TRBJ2-2 provide the parts outside the CDR3, is DTGVSQNPRHKITKRGQNVTFRCDPISEHNRLYWYRQTLGQGPEFLTYFQNEAQLEKSRLLSDRFSAERPKGSFSTLEIQRTEQGDSAMYLCASSPPGTGPGELFFGEGSRLTVL.

This clonotype was found many times. The V call is TRBV7-9, the J call TRBJ2-7; no reliable D call. Germline V gene sequence: CDR1 SEHNR, CDR2 FQNEAQ (reference sequence). CDR3 length equals 12 residues. The V end lost 6 bases, the J end lost 3 bases, and 9 bases lay between the germline ends. The CDR3 reads CASSFGVYEQYF. DNA of the CDR3: TGTGCCAGCAGTTTTGGGGTCTACGAGCAGTACTTC. The whole variable domain, filled in from reference TRBV7-9 and TRBJ2-7, reads DTGVSQNPRHKITKRGQNVTFRCDPISEHNRLYWYRQTLGQGPEFLTYFQNEAQLEKSRLLSDRFSAERPKGSFSTLEIQRTEQGDSAMYLCASSFGVYEQYFGPGTRLTVT.

This clonotype was seen many times. The chain is built from TRBV7-8 and TRBJ2-1; the match to TRBD2 covers 8 bases. The CDR3 runs to 17 residues. The germline CDR1 and CDR2 sequences are SGHVS and FQNEAQ. V shed 6 bases and J 0 bases; nucleotides not matched to a gene: 10. The CDR3 DNA reads as TGTGCCAGCAGACGAGGACTAGCCTTTGACTCCTACAATGAGCAGTTCTTC. This translates into CASRRGLAFDSYNEQFF.

To note about this clonotype: This may arise from a read error, as a much more abundant clone is one base away. The V call is TRBV7-9, the J call TRBJ2-1; either TRBD1 or TRBD2 may fit D (5 bases each). This CDR3 spans 15 amino acids. In germline, CDR1 is SEHNR, CDR2 FQNEAQ (reference sequence). V shed 5 bases and J shed 1 base, with 12 bases lying between them. This CDR3 reads CASSPTEGSYNEQFF. The CDR3 coding sequence is TGTGCCAGCAGCCCTACCGAGGGGTCCTACAATGAGCAGTTCTTC.

This clonotype was seen a few times. The genes are TRBV10-3 and TRBJ2-3; D is unclear. This CDR3 has 13 amino acids. Germline loops: CDR1 ENHRY, CDR2 SYGVKD. V dropped 3 bases and J dropped 4 bases, with 8 bases sitting between them. CDR3 in amino acids: CAISDSRSDTQYF. The CDR3 DNA follows: TGTGCCATCAGTGACTCGAGGTCAGATACGCAGTATTTT.

In regard to this clonotype: Since a much larger clone is just one base distant, this may be a read error. The chain has TRBV6-8 and TRBJ2-7; D unresolved. Germline values: CDR1 MNHGY, CDR2 SAAAGT. CDR3 length equals 11 residues. CDR3 amino acids: CSSKSGYEQYF. In nucleotides, the CDR3 is TGTTCCAGCAAGAGTGGTTACGAGCAGTACTTC.